These 2 T cell receptor beta chains came from one sample sequenced in a study of HIV-infected children after antiretroviral therapy interruption. The TCR library was built from RNA with a 3' RACE protocol and unique molecular identifiers. TCRdb passed the 3' RACE reads through MiXCR, listing each CDR3 protein once. Counted here are about 46,000 distinct CDR3 sequences, 3.5% to 5% occurring once; the ten biggest clones make up about 0.7%. Treatment: PENTA 11 planned treatment interruption arm or continuous ART arm. The specimen comprised CD45RA+ CD4+ T cells from PBMCs, pooled from several time points, sampled from a donor given antiretroviral therapy, either interrupted or continuous. The subset: naive CD4+ CD45RA+ CD45RO- T cells. These receptors were taken from a pool of human donors with HIV.

This clonotype occurred a few times. J is TRBJ2-7 and V is TRBV20-1, with D maybe TRBD1 (5 bases). Trimming pared 4 bases from V and 3 bases from J, leaving 22 bases between. The CDR3 contains 16 residues. Per the germline V gene, CDR1 is DFQATT and CDR2 is SNEGSKA (reference sequence). Written as DNA, the CDR3 is TGCAGTGCTAAGTTGCTAAGTGGACAAAGAAACTACGAGCAGTACTTC. Protein sequence: CSAKLLSGQRNYEQYF.

This clonotype was counted between two and nine times. This sequence joins TRBV6-1 and TRBJ2-4, with D unclear. V was cut by 6 bases and J by 13 bases, with 13 bases left in between. Germline V lookup: CDR1 MNHNS, CDR2 SASEGT. The CDR3 sequence is 11 residues long. The CDR3 DNA reads TGTGCCAGCAGCTTTCGAGGACCACAGTACTTC. Its translation is CASSFRGPQYF.